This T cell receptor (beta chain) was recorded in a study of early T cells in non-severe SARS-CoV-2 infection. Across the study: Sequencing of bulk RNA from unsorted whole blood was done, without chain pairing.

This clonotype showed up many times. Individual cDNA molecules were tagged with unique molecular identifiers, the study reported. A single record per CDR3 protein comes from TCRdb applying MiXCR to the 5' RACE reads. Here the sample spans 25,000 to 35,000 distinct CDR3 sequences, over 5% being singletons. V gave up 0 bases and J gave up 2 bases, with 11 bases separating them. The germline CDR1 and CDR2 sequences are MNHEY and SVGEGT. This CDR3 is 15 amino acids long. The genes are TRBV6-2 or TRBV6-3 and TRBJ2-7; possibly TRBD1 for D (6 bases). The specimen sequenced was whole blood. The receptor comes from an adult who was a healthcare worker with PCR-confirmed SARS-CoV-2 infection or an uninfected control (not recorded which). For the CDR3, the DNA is TGTGCCAGCAGTTACTCCGGGACATCTCCCTACGAGCAGTACTTC. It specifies CASSYSGTSPYEQYF.